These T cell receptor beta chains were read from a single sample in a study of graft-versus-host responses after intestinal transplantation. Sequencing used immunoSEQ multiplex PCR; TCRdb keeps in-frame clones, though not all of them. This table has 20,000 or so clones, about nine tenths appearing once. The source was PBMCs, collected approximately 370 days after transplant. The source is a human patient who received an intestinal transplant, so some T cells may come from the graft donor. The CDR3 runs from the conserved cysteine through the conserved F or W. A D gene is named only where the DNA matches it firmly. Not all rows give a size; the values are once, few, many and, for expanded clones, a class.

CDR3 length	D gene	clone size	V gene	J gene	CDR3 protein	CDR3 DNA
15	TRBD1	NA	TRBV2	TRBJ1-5	CASSTDRAPNQPQHF	TGTGCCAGCAGCACCGACAGGGCCCCCAATCAGCCCCAGCATTTT
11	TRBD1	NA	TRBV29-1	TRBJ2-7	CSVTGVHEQYF	TGCAGCGTGACAGGGGTCCACGAGCAGTACTTC
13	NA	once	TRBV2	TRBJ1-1	CASRETRPGEAFF	TGTGCCAGCAGGGAGACCCGGCCCGGTGAAGCTTTCTTT
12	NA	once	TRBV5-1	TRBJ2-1	CASRRETGEQFF	TGCGCCAGCAGGAGGGAGACGGGTGAGCAGTTCTTC
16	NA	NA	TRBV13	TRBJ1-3	CASSSSGTRFRNTIYF	TGTGCCAGCAGCTCCTCCGGGACAAGATTTCGAAACACCATATATTTT
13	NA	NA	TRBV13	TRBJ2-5	CASSLAGKETQYF	TGTGCCAGCAGCTTAGCAGGGAAAGAGACCCAGTACTTC
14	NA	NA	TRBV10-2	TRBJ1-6	CASSEPGSGSPLHF	TGCGCCAGCAGTGAGCCGGGCTCCGGTTCACCCCTCCACTTT
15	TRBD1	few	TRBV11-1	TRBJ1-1	CASSQGQGGDTEAFF	TGTGCCAGCAGCCAAGGACAGGGGGGGGACACTGAAGCTTTCTTT
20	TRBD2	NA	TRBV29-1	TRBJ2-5	CSVEDQGGNLLAGIQETQYF	TGCAGCGTTGAAGATCAGGGAGGTAATCTCCTAGCGGGGATTCAAGAGACCCAGTACTTC
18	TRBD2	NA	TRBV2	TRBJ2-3	CATLGLAGENAPTDTQYF	TGTGCCACTCTAGGACTAGCGGGAGAGAACGCCCCCACAGATACGCAGTATTTT
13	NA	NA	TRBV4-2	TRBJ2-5	CASSARGLETQYF	TGTGCCAGCAGCGCCCGGGGCTTAGAGACCCAGTACTTC
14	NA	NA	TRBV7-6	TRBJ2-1	CASSPLRGLNEQFF	TGTGCCAGCAGCCCTTTGCGGGGGCTAAATGAGCAGTTCTTC
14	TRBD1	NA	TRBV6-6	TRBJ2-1	CASEDRVSYNEQFF	TGTGCCAGCGAGGACAGGGTAAGCTACAATGAGCAGTTCTTC
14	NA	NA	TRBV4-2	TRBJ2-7	CASSQAGSRYEQYF	TGTGCCAGCAGCCAAGCCGGGAGTAGGTACGAGCAGTACTTC
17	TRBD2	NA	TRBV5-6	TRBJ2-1	CASSSPLASNSYNEQFF	TGTGCCAGCAGCTCCCCACTAGCGTCTAACTCCTACAATGAGCAGTTCTTC
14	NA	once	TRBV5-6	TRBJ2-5	CASSLVASQETQYF	TGTGCCAGCAGCTTGGTAGCGAGTCAAGAGACCCAGTACTTC
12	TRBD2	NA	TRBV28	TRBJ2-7	CASSTGGREQYF	TGTGCCAGCAGTACGGGGGGGCGCGAGCAGTACTTC
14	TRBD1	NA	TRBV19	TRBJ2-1	CASSAGQEYNEQFF	TGTGCCAGTAGCGCGGGACAGGAATACAATGAGCAGTTCTTC
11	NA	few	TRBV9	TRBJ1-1	CASSVGQEAFF	TGTGCCAGCAGCGTAGGACAGGAAGCTTTCTTT
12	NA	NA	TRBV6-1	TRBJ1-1	CASSPVATEAFF	TGTGCCAGCAGCCCAGTTGCGACTGAAGCTTTCTTT
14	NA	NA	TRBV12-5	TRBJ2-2	CASVPRGSTGELFF	TGTGCTAGTGTTCCAAGGGGGAGCACCGGGGAGCTGTTTTTT
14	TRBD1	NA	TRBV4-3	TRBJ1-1	CASSQKDRATEAFF	TGCGCCAGCAGCCAAAAGGACAGGGCCACTGAAGCTTTCTTT
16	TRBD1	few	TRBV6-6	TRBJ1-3	CASSYSEGQIRNTIYF	TGTGCCAGCAGTTACTCTGAGGGACAGATAAGAAACACCATATATTTT
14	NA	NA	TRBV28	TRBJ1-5	CASSLSGGNQPQHF	TGTGCCAGCAGTTTATCAGGGGGCAATCAGCCCCAGCATTTT
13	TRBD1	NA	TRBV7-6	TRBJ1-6	CASGGQGYSPLHF	TGTGCCAGCGGTGGACAGGGGTATTCACCCCTCCACTTT
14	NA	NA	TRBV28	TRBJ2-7	CASSVQGGGYEQYF	TGTGCCAGCAGTGTACAGGGAGGGGGATACGAGCAGTACTTC
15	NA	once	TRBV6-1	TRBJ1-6	CASSEAGRGNSPLHF	TGTGCCAGCAGTGAAGCAGGGAGAGGTAATTCACCCCTCCACTTT
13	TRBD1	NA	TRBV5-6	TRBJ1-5	CASSFTGDQPQHF	TGTGCCAGCAGCTTTACAGGGGATCAGCCCCAGCATTTT
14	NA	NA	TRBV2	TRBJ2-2	CASSGAPNTGELFF	TGTGCCAGCTCAGGAGCCCCGAACACCGGGGAGCTGTTTTTT
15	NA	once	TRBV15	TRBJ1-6	CATSSANLANSPLHF	TGTGCCACCAGCAGCGCGAATCTCGCAAATTCACCCCTCCACTTT
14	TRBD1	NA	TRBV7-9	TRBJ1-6	CASSLGTGNSPLHF	TGTGCCAGCAGCTTAGGGACAGGGAATTCACCCCTCCACTTT
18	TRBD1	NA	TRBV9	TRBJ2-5	CASSPGQGWLGGGLTQYF	TGTGCCAGCAGCCCCGGACAGGGGTGGCTAGGTGGGGGTCTCACCCAGTACTTC
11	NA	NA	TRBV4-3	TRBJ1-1	CASGGDTEAFF	TGCGCCAGCGGGGGGGATACTGAAGCTTTCTTT
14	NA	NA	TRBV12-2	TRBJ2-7	CASRLSDRTYEQYF	TGTGCAAGTCGCTTATCGGACAGGACCTACGAGCAGTACTTC
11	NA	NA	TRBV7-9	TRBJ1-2	CASSGNYGYTF	TGTGCCAGCAGCGGGAACTATGGCTACACCTTC
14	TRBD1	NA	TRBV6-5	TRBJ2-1	CASSLRDSYNEQFF	TGTGCCAGCAGTCTCCGGGACAGCTACAATGAGCAGTTCTTC
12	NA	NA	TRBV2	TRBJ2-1	CASSDLDNEQFF	TGTGCCAGCAGTGACCTAGACAATGAGCAGTTCTTC
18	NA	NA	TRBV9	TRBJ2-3	CASSVGVVGGSSTDTQYF	TGTGCCAGCAGCGTAGGGGTTGTGGGCGGGTCTAGCACAGATACGCAGTATTTT
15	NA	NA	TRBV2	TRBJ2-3	CASIRRGRGTDTQYF	TGTGCCAGCATCCGTCGGGGGCGGGGCACAGATACGCAGTATTTT
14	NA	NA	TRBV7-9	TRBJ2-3	CASSFGESTDTQYF	TGTGCCAGCAGCTTCGGGGAATCCACAGATACGCAGTATTTT
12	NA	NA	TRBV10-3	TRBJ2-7	CAASHRGWALYF	TGTGCCGCAAGCCACCGAGGATGGGCCCTGTACTTC